This TCR beta chain was found in a study of Tregs in tolerant kidney transplant recipients. Overall study results and limits: Expanding Tregs on activated donor B cells appeared to best identify donor-specific TCRbeta clones. Donor-specific Treg expansion exceeded global Treg expansion in tolerant patients, suggesting antigen drive. Some patients' samples used different primers over time, so nucleotide sequences weren't comparable.

Only in-frame clones appear in the TCRdb table, and some are missing; sequencing was by immunoSEQ multiplex PCR. The profile shows around 85,000 clones, 80% to 95% of them singletons. About this clone: Its antigen is as yet unknown.

Before regulatory T cell sorting, thawed PBMCs rested overnight at 37°C in about 210 IU/ml IL-2. The CDR3 runs 14 residues. CDR1 is SGHTA and CDR2 is FQGNSA in the germline V gene. The V gene end was trimmed by 5 bases and the J gene end by 5 bases; junction bases not matched to a gene: 2. This TCR was recovered from a human donor who received a combined kidney and bone marrow transplant. The V call is TRBV7-2, the J call TRBJ1-4, with 10 bases that match TRBD1. The sample was Tregs from blood, taken before the transplant. This CDR3 is CASSQDRGNEKLFF. Written as DNA, the CDR3 is TGTGCCAGCAGCCAGGACAGGGGGAATGAAAAACTGTTTTTT.